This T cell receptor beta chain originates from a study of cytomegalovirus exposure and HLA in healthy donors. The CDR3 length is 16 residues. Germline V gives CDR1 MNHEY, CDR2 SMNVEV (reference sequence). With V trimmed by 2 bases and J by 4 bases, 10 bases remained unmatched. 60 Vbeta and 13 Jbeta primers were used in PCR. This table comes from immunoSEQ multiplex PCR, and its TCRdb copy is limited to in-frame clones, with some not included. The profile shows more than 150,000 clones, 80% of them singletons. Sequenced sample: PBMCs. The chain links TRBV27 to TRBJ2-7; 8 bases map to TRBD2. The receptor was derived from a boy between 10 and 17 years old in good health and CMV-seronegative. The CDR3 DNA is TGTGCCAGCAGTTTAATTAGCGGGAACAATTTTTACGAGCAGTACTTC. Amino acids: CASSLISGNNFYEQYF.